The 8 T cell receptor beta chains given below trace back to one sample, sequenced in a study of T cell responses to AZD1222 COVID-19 vaccine. Libraries were prepared by immunoSEQ multiplex PCR; TCRdb keeps only in-frame clonotypes and omits some of them. The data contain about 140,000 clones, less than 95% of them singletons. The source material was peripheral blood, sampled on day 0 of AZD1222 vaccination. These receptors were obtained from an adult in good health.

The chain joins TRBV21-1 to TRBJ1-4. TRBV21-1 is reported as a pseudogene. The length of the CDR3 is 15 residues. CDR3 loop: CANPSSEEDGEKLFF. In nucleotides, the CDR3 is TGTGCCAACCCGAGCAGTGAGGAGGATGGTGAAAAACTGTTTTTT.

V is TRBV12-3 or TRBV12-4 and J is TRBJ1-2; D is unclear. Deletions cut 6 bases from V and 7 bases from J, with 15 bases between. This CDR3 is built from 13 residues. The CDR3 reads CASRAIEGLGYTF. The CDR3 DNA is TGTGCCAGCAGGGCGATCGAGGGCCTTGGCTACACCTTC.

The chain links TRBV11-2 to TRBJ1-1; D is uncertain. The CDR3 runs to 15 residues. V was trimmed by 5 bases and J by 0 bases, leaving 13 bases between them. Germline-derived CDR1 and CDR2 are SGHAT and FQNNGV. As DNA, the CDR3 is TGTGCCAGCAGCCTAGGACGCTCAATGAACACTGAAGCTTTCTTT. This gives the protein CASSLGRSMNTEAFF.

This rearrangement joins TRBV19 to TRBJ1-4; D perhaps matches TRBD1 (6 bases). The CDR3 loop spans 15 amino acids. V was shortened by 4 bases and J by 11 bases, with 20 bases between the two germline ends. Germline CDR1 and CDR2: LNHDA and SQIVND (reference sequence). CDR3 nucleotide sequence: TGTGCCAGTAGTACCTTTCAGGGGTCGGGGACTAAACTGTTTTTT. Its translation: CASSTFQGSGTKLFF. Supplemented by reference TRBV19 and TRBJ1-4, the full variable domain reads DGGITQSPKYLFRKEGQNVTLSCEQNLNHDAMYWYRQDPGQGLRLIYYSQIVNDFQKGDIAEGYSVSREKKESFPLTVTSAQKNPTAFYLCASSTFQGSGTKLFFGSGTQLSVL.

V usage is TRBV30 and J usage is TRBJ1-1; 7 positions match TRBD1. Looked up from germline, CDR1 is GTSNPN and CDR2 is SVGIG (reference sequence). With 2 bases clipped from V and 4 bases from J, the junction kept 7 bases outside the gene matches. The CDR3 length is 14 residues. The CDR3 protein is CAWSRQGSGTEAFF. CDR3 sequence (DNA): TGTGCCTGGAGTCGACAGGGATCGGGCACTGAAGCTTTCTTT.

The chain combines TRBV13 with TRBJ2-7; no firm D call. The germline V gene encodes CDR1 PRHDT and CDR2 FYEKMQ (reference sequence). V was clipped by 4 bases and J by 7 bases, with 14 bases between them. The CDR3 consists of 13 residues. Here the CDR3 reads CASSSAVSREQYF. Written as DNA, the CDR3 is TGTGCCAGCAGCTCCGCCGTGTCACGGGAGCAGTACTTC.

This rearrangement joins TRBV27 to TRBJ1-5; tentative D call: TRBD1 (5 bases). Germline CDR1 reads MNHEY; CDR2 reads SMNVEV (reference sequence). There are 13 residues in the CDR3. The V and J ends lost 2 bases and 5 bases respectively, with 7 bases between them. The CDR3: CASSLGGDQPQHF. The CDR3 DNA follows: TGTGCCAGCAGTTTAGGAGGGGATCAGCCCCAGCATTTT.

The V gene is TRBV5-1, the J gene TRBJ1-1; perhaps TRBD1 as D (6 bases). V gave up 4 bases and J gave up 0 bases, with 10 bases separating them. The CDR3 is made up of 14 amino acids. Germline V gives CDR1 SGHRS, CDR2 YFSETQ. Written as DNA, the CDR3 is TGCGCCAGCAGCATAGGACAGATGAACACTGAAGCTTTCTTT. Its translation: CASSIGQMNTEAFF.